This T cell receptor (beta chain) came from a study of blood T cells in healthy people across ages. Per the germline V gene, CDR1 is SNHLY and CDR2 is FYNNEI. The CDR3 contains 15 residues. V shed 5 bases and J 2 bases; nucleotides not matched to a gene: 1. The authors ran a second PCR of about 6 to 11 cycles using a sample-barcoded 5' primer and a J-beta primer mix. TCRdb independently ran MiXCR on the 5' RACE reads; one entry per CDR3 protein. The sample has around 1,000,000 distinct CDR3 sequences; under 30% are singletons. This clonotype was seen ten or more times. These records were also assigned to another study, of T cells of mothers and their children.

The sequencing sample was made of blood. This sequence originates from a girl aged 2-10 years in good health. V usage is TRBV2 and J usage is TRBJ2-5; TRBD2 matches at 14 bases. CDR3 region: CASSWTSGGQETQYF. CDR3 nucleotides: TGTGCCAGCAGTTGGACTAGCGGGGGGCAAGAGACCCAGTACTTC.